A single sample gave rise to the 31 T cell receptor beta chains below, sequenced in a study of neurological immune-mediated disorders. TCRdb used MiXCR to reprocess the 5' RACE reads, holding one entry per CDR3 protein. Among approximately 46,000 distinct CDR3 sequences listed, under 3.5% were seen once. Sequences were obtained from PBMCs. These receptors all come from a woman in her forties or fifties with multiple sclerosis.

This clonotype was recorded at least ten times. The chain couples TRBV7-8 to TRBJ1-1; D call uncertain. The V gene's germline CDR1 is SGHVS and CDR2 FQNEAQ. The V end was cut by 4 bases, the J end by 1 base, with 10 bases between. The CDR3 is 14 amino acids. The CDR3 sequence: CASSSRLGNTEAFF. CDR3 sequence (DNA): TGTGCCAGCAGCTCAAGACTTGGGAACACTGAAGCTTTCTTT.

This clonotype has at least ten counts. CDR3 in DNA: TGCAGTGCGACGGGACTAGGGGGATATACGCAGTATTTT. This codes for CSATGLGGYTQYF. The chain is built from TRBV20-1 and TRBJ2-3, with 8 bases that match TRBD2. Germline loops: CDR1 DFQATT, CDR2 SNEGSKA (reference sequence). The J segment lost 7 bases and the V segment lost 6 bases, leaving 9 bases of the junction unmatched. This CDR3 is 13 amino acids long.

In this sample, this clonotype turned up many times. This chain uses TRBV6-5 with TRBJ2-1; TRBD2 is a possible D gene (7 bases). Trimming shortened V by 1 base and J by 5 bases, and 12 bases separated the two germline ends. The CDR3 length is 15 residues. Germline V gives CDR1 MNHEY, CDR2 SVGAGI. CDR3 sequence: CASSYWSGGDNEQFF. CDR3 nucleotide sequence: TGTGCCAGCAGTTACTGGTCGGGGGGCGACAATGAGCAGTTCTTC.

This clonotype was observed at least ten times. The J gene is TRBJ2-3, the V gene TRBV7-2; a possible D gene is TRBD1 (5 bases). The CDR3 length is 17 residues. Germline V gives CDR1 SGHTA, CDR2 FQGNSA. The germline V and J ends were trimmed by 0 bases and 1 base, with 14 bases remaining between them. The CDR3 nucleotides read TGTGCCAGCAGCTTAGCTGGCCGGGCAGGGCGCACAGATACGCAGTATTTT. It codes for CASSLAGRAGRTDTQYF.

This clonotype was found many times. This rearrangement joins TRBV12-5 to TRBJ1-5; 7 bases fit TRBD1. The germline CDR1 and CDR2 sequences are LGHNT and FRNRAP. The CDR3 extends over 14 amino acids. V lost 5 bases and J lost 0; bases outside the gene matches: 1. The CDR3 reads CASGRDSSNQPQHF. The CDR3 DNA is TGTGCTAGTGGTCGGGACAGTAGCAATCAGCCCCAGCATTTT.

This clonotype was counted at least ten times. The V and J genes are TRBV28 and TRBJ2-2; D is ambiguous. This CDR3 has 14 amino acids. Germline V gene lookup returns CDR1 MDHEN and CDR2 SYDVKM. Between the trimmed V and J ends, which lost 5 bases and 4 bases, there was a span of 11 bases. The CDR3: CASSARRGTGELFF. CDR3 coding DNA: TGTGCCAGCAGTGCCAGGAGAGGCACCGGGGAGCTGTTTTTT.

Many counts were recorded for this clonotype. The chain links TRBV12-3 or TRBV12-4 to TRBJ2-7; possible D gene TRBD2, 5 bases. The CDR3 runs 20 residues. Trimming stripped 3 bases from V and 3 bases from J, with 30 bases between. The DNA for the CDR3 is TGTGCCAGCAGTTTTCCTACCGGGGTTTTGATTTTCCGAGGGCACTACGAGCAGTACGTC. Protein: CASSFPTGVLIFRGHYEQYV.

This clonotype was detected ten times or more. The V gene is TRBV21-1, the J gene TRBJ2-2; the table's D call, TRBD2, was not checked against the DNA. TRBV21-1 is a pseudogene segment. The CDR3 loop spans 13 amino acids. As DNA, the CDR3 is TGTGCCAGCAGAAATCCGGGCCTCCTGGAGCTGTTTTTT. It encodes CASRNPGLLELFF.

This clonotype was seen at least ten times. The chain carries TRBV5-1 and TRBJ2-1; 12 bases fit TRBD2. J lost 7 bases, V lost 2 bases, and 4 bases had no gene match. CDR1 is SGHRS, CDR2 YFSETQ, per germline. The CDR3 has 15 amino acids. The DNA of the CDR3 is TGCGCCAGCAGCTTAAGACTAGCGGGAGTTAATGAGCAGTTCTTC. It is translated as CASSLRLAGVNEQFF.

In its sample, this clonotype was seen many times. The CDR3 region is CASSYRGGYGYTF. The CDR3 nucleotides are TGTGCCAGCAGTTACAGGGGCGGCTATGGCTACACCTTC. The genes are TRBV6-5 and TRBJ1-2; tentative D call: TRBD1 (5 bases). V lost 2 bases to trimming and J lost 4 bases, with 8 bases between them. This CDR3 region has 13 residues. Germline V gene lookup returns CDR1 MNHEY and CDR2 SVGAGI.

This clonotype was seen ten or more times. The chain joins TRBV5-5 to TRBJ2-1; 7 bases are shared with TRBD2. Germline V gene sequence: CDR1 SGHKS, CDR2 YYEKEE (reference sequence). The CDR3 has 17 residues. The V gene end was trimmed by 4 bases and the J gene end by 4 bases; junction bases not matched to a gene: 14. The CDR3 DNA is TGTGCCAGCAGCAACGATCGACTAGCCCGTCTGTACAATGAGCAGTTCTTC. Its protein product is CASSNDRLARLYNEQFF.

J is TRBJ2-1 and V is TRBV20-1, with D perhaps matching TRBD2 (5 bases). The CDR3 spans 14 residues. Germline values: CDR1 DFQATT, CDR2 SNEGSKA (reference sequence). Between the trimmed V and J ends, which lost 5 bases and 0 bases, there was a span of 11 bases. DNA for the CDR3: TGCAGTGCTTATGGGAGTGGCTCCTACAATGAGCAGTTCTTC. Residues: CSAYGSGSYNEQFF.

In its sample, this clonotype was seen many times. The chain recombines TRBV11-1 with TRBJ1-1; TRBD1 matches 7 bases. After removal of 7 bases from V and 3 bases from J, the junction contained 11 bases not matched to a gene. Germline V lookup: CDR1 SGHAT, CDR2 FQDESV (reference sequence). The CDR3 is 15 amino acids. The CDR3 nucleotides are TGTGCCAGCACCTACTCGACAGGGCGTTACACTGAAGCTTTCTTT. It translates to CASTYSTGRYTEAFF.

This clonotype came up many times. The V gene is TRBV20-1, the J gene TRBJ2-7; 8 bases line up with TRBD1. This CDR3 is 15 amino acids long. Germline values: CDR1 DFQATT, CDR2 SNEGSKA (reference sequence). The V and J ends lost 1 base and 6 bases, in that order; junction bases with no gene match: 11. This CDR3 reads CSARASGQGDSEQYF. The CDR3 bases are TGCAGTGCTAGAGCTTCCGGACAGGGAGATAGCGAGCAGTACTTC.

There are many counts of this clonotype. This chain's CDR3 is CSARDRTRGGYNEQFF. The CDR3 region has the DNA TGCAGTGCTAGAGATCGGACGCGGGGGGGCTACAATGAGCAGTTCTTC. The J gene is TRBJ2-1, the V gene TRBV20-1; TRBD2 aligns across 9 bases. CDR1 is DFQATT, CDR2 SNEGSKA, per germline (reference sequence). Losses at the gene ends were 0 bases for V and 3 bases for J; bases not matched to a gene: 6. This CDR3 contains 16 residues.

At least ten counts were recorded for this clonotype. V gene TRBV7-2 combines with J gene TRBJ1-4; D uncertain. V lost 5 bases and J 6 bases, leaving 10 bases between the germline ends. The CDR3 covers 13 residues. The germline V gene has CDR1 SGHTA and CDR2 FQGNSA. For the CDR3, the DNA is TGTGCCAGCAGCCTATACAGTTATGAAAAACTGTTTTTT. Translated: CASSLYSYEKLFF.

In its sample, this clonotype was seen many times. The chain carries TRBV4-2 and TRBJ2-3; no definite D call. This CDR3 is 15 amino acids long. Trimming took 1 base from V and 5 from J, leaving 13 bases between them. The germline CDR1 and CDR2 sequences are LGHNA and YNFKEQ. CDR3 amino acids: CASSQAGEFLDTQYF. DNA of the CDR3: TGTGCCAGCAGCCAAGCTGGCGAGTTTTTAGATACGCAGTATTTT.

This clonotype appeared many times. DNA of the CDR3: TGTGCCAGCAGTTATCTTGTGTCGGCGGGGGGCTGGCATGGCTACACCTTC. Its protein is CASSYLVSAGGWHGYTF. J is TRBJ1-2 and V is TRBV6-6; a weak D match, TRBD1 (6 bases). Germline CDR1 is MNHNY and CDR2 is SVGAGI (reference sequence). The CDR3 has 17 residues. Trimming cost V 3 bases and J 6 bases, with 23 bases left between them.

This clonotype was counted ten times or more. The chain carries TRBV5-1 and TRBJ2-1, with 13 bases matching TRBD2. This CDR3 spans 15 amino acids. Looked up from germline, CDR1 is SGHRS and CDR2 is YFSETQ. V lost 4 bases and J lost 5; bases outside the gene matches: 3. The CDR3, as DNA: TGCGCCAGCAGCAAGGGACTAGCGGGGCACAATGAGCAGTTCTTC. Translation: CASSKGLAGHNEQFF.

This clonotype was observed at least ten times. The chain carries TRBV10-3 and TRBJ1-2; D not certain. Trimming took off 7 bases at V and 5 bases at J, with 14 bases between the two ends. CDR1 and CDR2 from the germline V gene are ENHRY and SYGVKD. The CDR3 loop spans 13 amino acids. The CDR3 region has the DNA TGTGCCATCAATGGCGGGTTTGGGTATGGCTACACCTTC. It specifies CAINGGFGYGYTF.

At least ten counts were recorded for this clonotype. The chain is built from TRBV7-2 and TRBJ1-6; D gene unclear. Germline CDR1 SGHTA, CDR2 FQGNSA. Trimming removed 1 base at V and 7 bases at J, with 8 bases between. The length of the CDR3 is 14 residues. CDR3 nucleotide sequence: TGTGCCAGCAGCTTAGGAGGGCAGAATTCACCCCTCCACTTT. It yields the protein CASSLGGQNSPLHF.

This clonotype was recorded many times. V usage is TRBV10-3 and J usage is TRBJ2-5, with 11 bases that match TRBD2. The CDR3 loop spans 17 amino acids. The ends lost 6 bases at V and 0 bases at J; junction bases unmatched: 9. Germline V gene lookup returns CDR1 ENHRY and CDR2 SYGVKD. In DNA, the CDR3 is TGTGCCATCAGGAAGGGGACTAGCGGCGCTCACCAAGAGACCCAGTACTTC. Translation: CAIRKGTSGAHQETQYF.

This clonotype was seen many times. The J gene is TRBJ2-7, the V gene TRBV20-1; 10 bases agree with TRBD2. Trimming at V came to 3 bases and at J to 5 bases, leaving 7 bases not matched to a gene. CDR3 length equals 14 residues. CDR1 is DFQATT and CDR2 is SNEGSKA in the germline V gene (reference sequence). The CDR3 here is CSASSVLAGDEQYF. In DNA form, the CDR3 reads TGCAGTGCTAGCTCCGTCCTAGCGGGGGACGAGCAGTACTTC.

The table lists this clonotype with many counts. This chain links TRBV18 with TRBJ1-1; D not certain. The ends were cut back, 3 bases at V and 5 bases at J, with 13 bases in the middle. Germline V gene lookup returns CDR1 KGHSH and CDR2 LQKENI. The CDR3 has 14 residues. The CDR3: CASSPRGEGTEAFF. The CDR3 DNA sequence: TGTGCCAGCTCACCTCGGGGTGAAGGGACTGAAGCTTTCTTT.

This clonotype was counted between two and nine times. This chain connects TRBV3-1 to TRBJ2-5; TRBD1 matches 8 bases. CDR1 and CDR2 from the germline V gene are LGHDT and YNNKEL (reference sequence). Losses at the gene ends were 1 base for V and 6 bases for J; bases not matched to a gene: 4. The CDR3 length is 14 residues. The CDR3 loop reads CASSQGQGLKTQYF. CDR3 nucleotides: TGTGCCAGCAGCCAAGGACAGGGGTTGAAGACCCAGTACTTC.

The sample holds many counts of this clonotype. The chain links TRBV5-1 to TRBJ2-3; D remains unclear. The CDR3 sequence is 12 residues long. Germline loops: CDR1 SGHRS, CDR2 YFSETQ. V shed 4 bases and J shed 11 bases, with 14 bases lying between them. CDR3: CASSPTDPEQYF. CDR3 sequence (DNA): TGCGCCAGCAGCCCAACGGACCCGGAGCAGTATTTT.

This clonotype was seen repeatedly, ten times or more. The V gene is TRBV10-3, the J gene TRBJ2-1, with 12 bases matching TRBD1. The CDR3 runs to 14 residues. Per the germline V gene, CDR1 is ENHRY and CDR2 is SYGVKD. V shed 6 bases and J 6 bases; nucleotides not matched to a gene: 3. CDR3 loop: CAIRPGQGANEQFF. DNA of the CDR3: TGTGCCATCAGGCCGGGACAGGGGGCCAATGAGCAGTTCTTC.

This clonotype was detected many times. The rearrangement joins TRBV7-7 to TRBJ2-2; 13 bases fit TRBD2. Germline values: CDR1 SSHAT, CDR2 FNYEAQ (reference sequence). This CDR3 is 18 amino acids long. The CDR3 sequence: CASTGETSGRAGTGELFF. The CDR3 DNA is TGTGCGTCTACAGGGGAAACTAGCGGGAGGGCTGGCACCGGGGAGCTGTTTTTT.

This clonotype came up many times. The chain has TRBV5-1 and TRBJ1-5; 12 nucleotides line up with TRBD1. V shed 4 bases, J shed 6 bases, and the junction held 11 bases outside the gene matches. The CDR3 is 17 amino acids. Germline V CDR1 and CDR2: SGHRS, YFSETQ. CDR3 sequence: CASSAGTGGRGTQPQHF. DNA for the CDR3: TGCGCCAGCAGCGCCGGGACAGGGGGCAGGGGGACTCAGCCCCAGCATTTT.

In this sample, this clonotype turned up a few times. This chain connects TRBV12-3 or TRBV12-4 to TRBJ2-5; D ambiguous. The V gene lost 8 bases and the J gene lost 2 bases, with 6 bases spanning the gap. The CDR3 has 11 amino acids. CDR3 protein: CASGRQETQYF. The CDR3 region has the DNA TGTGCCAGCGGGCGGCAAGAGACCCAGTACTTC.

V and J are TRBV2 and TRBJ2-3; the match to TRBD1 covers 7 bases. The V segment lost 6 bases and the J segment 1 base; nucleotides outside the gene matches: 7. This CDR3 region has 15 residues. CDR1 is SNHLY and CDR2 is FYNNEI in the germline V gene. The CDR3, as DNA: TGTGCCAGCAGCAACTCAGGGGGAGGCACAGATACGCAGTATTTT. The encoded protein is CASSNSGGGTDTQYF.